Following are 17 T cell receptor beta chains from one sample sequenced in a study of T cell responses to AZD1222 COVID-19 vaccine. Sequencing used immunoSEQ multiplex PCR; TCRdb keeps in-frame clones, though not all of them. Of around 150,000 clones in the sample, approximately 90% were seen once. This specimen consisted of peripheral blood, obtained on day 0 of AZD1222 vaccination. The origin of the receptors is an adult in good health.

The chain combines TRBV2 with TRBJ1-2, with D perhaps TRBD1 (6 bases). The CDR3 has 11 amino acids. Germline lookup yields CDR1 SNHLY and CDR2 FYNNEI. Deletions cut 9 bases from V and 14 bases from J, with 19 bases between. The CDR3, as DNA: TGTGCCAGTAGGTGGGGGGCGGCTAAAACCTTC. This gives the protein CASRWGAAKTF.

The chain combines TRBV28 with TRBJ1-4; 11 bases are a match to TRBD1. The V segment lost 4 bases and the J segment 8 bases; nucleotides outside the gene matches: 6. Germline CDR1 reads MDHEN; CDR2 reads SYDVKM. This CDR3 comprises 15 residues. CDR3: CASSSGQGGREKLFF. CDR3 DNA sequence: TGTGCCAGCAGTTCGGGACAGGGGGGGAGGGAAAAACTGTTTTTT.

This clone has more than one count but fewer than ten. This chain joins TRBV7-2 and TRBJ2-3, with D maybe TRBD2 (6 bases). Trimming pared 4 bases from V and 1 base from J, leaving 6 bases between. Looked up from germline, CDR1 is SGHTA and CDR2 is FQGNSA. The CDR3 loop spans 13 amino acids. CDR3 nucleotide sequence: TGTGCCAGCAGCTCGGGAGGCACAGATACGCAGTATTTT. This codes for CASSSGGTDTQYF.

This clone was observed once. The chain joins TRBV28 to TRBJ1-4, with D tentatively TRBD1 (5 bases). CDR1 is MDHEN, CDR2 SYDVKM, per germline. CDR3 length equals 14 residues. V dropped 3 bases and J dropped 4 bases, with 9 bases sitting between them. CDR3 DNA: TGTGCCAGCAGTTTCCTGGGACTTAATGAAAAACTGTTTTTT. It codes for CASSFLGLNEKLFF.

The V and J genes are TRBV5-6 and TRBJ2-5, with a possible D match to TRBD2 (6 bases). This CDR3 contains 13 residues. The germline V gene encodes CDR1 SGHDT and CDR2 YYEEEE. Trimming left V 2 bases short and J 4 bases short, with 9 bases between. The CDR3 reads CASSLRRGETQYF. CDR3 nucleotide sequence: TGTGCCAGCAGCTTACGGCGGGGAGAGACCCAGTACTTC.

The chain couples TRBV6-4 to TRBJ2-2, with D possibly TRBD1 on 5 matching bases. The CDR3 covers 13 residues. Germline lookup yields CDR1 MRHNA and CDR2 SNTAGT. Trimming shortened V by 0 bases and J by 6 bases, and 5 bases separated the two germline ends. As DNA, the CDR3 is TGTGCCAGCAGTGACTCACAGGCCGGGGAGCTGTTTTTT. Amino acids: CASSDSQAGELFF.

The gene calls are TRBV7-2 and TRBJ2-2, with TRBD2 matching 7 bases. The V gene end was trimmed by 7 bases and the J gene end by 5 bases; junction bases not matched to a gene: 16. Germline V gene lookup returns CDR1 SGHTA and CDR2 FQGNSA. This CDR3 spans 17 amino acids. CDR3 coding DNA: TGTGCCAGCATCACGAGGCGATCCAGCGGGAAAACCGGGGAGCTGTTTTTT. Its translation: CASITRRSSGKTGELFF.

The chain employs TRBV5-6 and TRBJ2-7, with D hard to call. V shed 4 bases and J shed 3 bases, with 5 bases lying between them. The CDR3 sequence is 11 residues long. Germline CDR1 and CDR2: SGHDT and YYEEEE. The CDR3 DNA follows: TGTGCCAGCAGCCTATTCTACGAGCAGTACTTC. It is translated as CASSLFYEQYF.

This chain connects TRBV7-2 to TRBJ2-7; 8 bases match TRBD2. V lost 5 bases and J lost 5; bases outside the gene matches: 11. The CDR3 extends over 15 amino acids. Germline V lookup: CDR1 SGHTA, CDR2 FQGNSA. The CDR3 bases are TGTGCCAGCAGCCTAGGCGGGACTAGGAACCACGAGCAGTACTTC. Translation: CASSLGGTRNHEQYF.

The gene calls are TRBV28 and TRBJ1-2; D call uncertain. The germline V and J ends were trimmed by 7 bases and 4 bases, with 22 bases remaining between them. Germline CDR1 MDHEN, CDR2 SYDVKM. This CDR3 is 16 amino acids long. DNA for the CDR3: TGTGCCAGCAAACCACCCCGGCGGGGTATCAGCTATGGCTACACCTTC. This encodes CASKPPRRGISYGYTF.

As for this clone: Other nucleotide sequences from this sample produce the same CDR3. The chain links TRBV9 to TRBJ2-5; the D gene is possibly TRBD2 (6 bases). Looked up from germline, CDR1 is SGDLS and CDR2 is YYNGEE. The CDR3 has 14 residues. Trimming removed 0 bases at V and 1 base at J, with 7 bases between. This chain's CDR3 is CASSVGGVQETQYF. CDR3 sequence (DNA): TGTGCCAGCAGCGTAGGCGGGGTCCAAGAGACCCAGTACTTC.

The gene calls are TRBV2 and TRBJ2-7; 8 nucleotides agree with TRBD2. This CDR3 has 14 amino acids. V lost 3 bases to trimming and J lost 4 bases; unmatched junction nucleotides: 5. Germline CDR1 is SNHLY and CDR2 is FYNNEI. The CDR3 sequence is CASSDGGRRYEQYF. The CDR3 region has the DNA TGTGCCAGCAGTGATGGCGGGAGGAGATACGAGCAGTACTTC.

The chain combines TRBV28 with TRBJ1-5; D is undetermined. The V end lost 6 bases, the J end lost 9 bases, and 24 bases lay between the germline ends. The germline V gene has CDR1 MDHEN and CDR2 SYDVKM. The CDR3 covers 16 residues. The CDR3 nucleotides read TGTGCCAGCAGCGAATTCGGGCCCGGGGTTGAGAGGCCCCAGCATTTT. Its translation: CASSEFGPGVERPQHF.

This rearrangement joins TRBV3-1 (or the pseudogene TRBV3-2) to TRBJ2-6, with 9 bases matching TRBD2. Trimming removed 4 bases from V and 0 bases from J; junction bases left unmatched: 7. CDR3 length: 18 amino acids. Germline CDR1 reads LGHDT; CDR2 reads YNNKEL (reference sequence). This CDR3 is CASSLWASGISGANVLTF. The CDR3 DNA is TGTGCCAGCAGCCTGTGGGCTAGCGGGATCTCTGGGGCCAACGTCCTGACTTTC.

This rearrangement joins TRBV7-9 to TRBJ1-3; no clear D gene. V lost 5 bases and J 4 bases, leaving 9 bases between the germline ends. The germline gives CDR1 SEHNR, CDR2 FQNEAQ (reference sequence). The CDR3 is 13 residues long. CDR3 coding DNA: TGTGCCAGCAGCCCCGATCCGGGAAACACCATATATTTT. Its translation is CASSPDPGNTIYF.

V gene TRBV18 combines with J gene TRBJ2-4, with D tentatively TRBD1 (5 bases). CDR1 and CDR2 from the germline V gene are KGHSH and LQKENI. The CDR3 extends over 17 amino acids. V was shortened by 0 bases and J by 0 bases, with 12 bases between the two germline ends. In nucleotides, the CDR3 is TGTGCCAGCTCACCACCCGGCGCAAGGGGAGCCAAAAACATTCAGTACTTC. The encoded protein is CASSPPGARGAKNIQYF.

With regard to this clone: Sequence at one end of the junction differs from germline and may be a read error. CDR3 bases: TGTGCCACCCCGTGGGGGACCCCGCCGAAGTTGAGGTTT. Encoded protein: CATPWGTPPKLRF. The chain recombines TRBV19 with TRBJ1-1, with D possibly being TRBD1 (5 bases). Germline CDR1 reads LNHDA; CDR2 reads SQIVND (reference sequence). The CDR3 covers 13 residues. Looking up the rest from reference TRBV19 and TRBJ1-1 gives the full variable domain: DGGITQSPKYLFRKEGQNVTLSCEQNLNHDAMYWYRQDPGQGLRLIYYSQIVNDFQKGDIAEGYSVSREKKESFPLTVTSAQKNPTAFYLCATPWGTPPKLRFGQGTRLTVV.